This T cell receptor (beta chain) was sequenced in a study of blood T cell repertoires in COVID-19 (dated by TCRdb to 2019 to 2021). About the full investigation: Samples covering the acute and convalescent phases of COVID-19 were provided by collaborators in the United States, Italy and Spain. The material from the prospective study consisted of cDNA or gDNA derived from T cells, B-cell-depleted T cells, or PBMCs. Sample metadata almost always included a de-identified subject ID, COVID-19 status, age in years and sex. The samples were drawn from the first 160 participants of the ongoing ImmuneRACE study and from 950 to 1,500 subjects provided by 6 global collaborators. The repertoires were released in a freely available public database intended as a resource for research on the immune response to SARS-CoV-2. Deeply sampled blood TCRbeta repertoires from subjects exposed to, actively infected with, or recovered from COVID-19 were included in the dataset. Where available, HLA class I and class II types were taken from metadata supplied by the sample provider and were not determined by assay-based typing. The research as a whole found: Clinical and demographic metadata were provided uncurated, with the amount varying by source and participant.

Participants in the prospective study were aged about 18 to 95 years, lived in some 24 United States geographic areas, and enrolled through a virtual design. In the prospective study, participants were assigned to cohorts based on the clinical history participants reported in a screening survey and a study questionnaire. Recovered participants in ImmuneRACE Cohort 3 were defined by two consecutive negative NP/OP PCR tests, clearance by a healthcare professional, or resolution of symptoms. In the prospective study, whole blood, serum and a nasopharyngeal or oropharyngeal swab were collected from each participant by mobile phlebotomists. Prospective study participants could optionally give additional blood draws and questionnaires over an approximately two-month period. Prospective study blood samples were shipped either frozen or at room temperature before DNA extraction. TCRbeta CDR3 regions were amplified from genomic DNA using the immunoSEQ Assay, a bias-controlled multiplex PCR. Under the source paper's analysis protocol: The number of nucleated cells in each sample was estimated from the amplification of reference gene primers within the assay. To quantify the absolute abundance of each unique TCRbeta CDR3 rearrangement, sequence reads were collapsed and filtered. For each sample, productive Simpson clonality was calculated as the square root of Simpson's diversity index over productive rearrangements. Not all clones reach the TCRdb copy of this immuneACCESS table, which keeps in-frame sequences only. Checked studies attribute under half of the gap to unresolved V genes and leave the rest unexplained. V and J calls plus clone size are reproduced from that table; the DNA served to infer D and trimming. The sample yields around 300,000 clones; roughly 90% were counted once. Together, the top ten hold 1.7% of the sample.

About this clone itself: Its antigen remains undetermined. No qualities accompany the bases; no much larger clone lies one base away.

Between the V and J ends, shortened by 4 bases and 4 bases respectively, the junction contains 8 bases. CDR1 is given as LNHDA and CDR2 as SQIVND, both from the germline V gene (reference sequence). The CDR3 measures 14 amino acids from cysteine to phenylalanine. Here the CDR3 DNA is all that survives: 42 bases in frame from base 1. The TCR originated in a woman aged 40 to 50 who had recovered from COVID-19. The rearranged segments are TRBV19 and TRBJ2-6, and the D gene may be TRBD1, 5 bases matching. Sequenced sample: PBMCs or T cells enriched from blood (not recorded which). The CDR3 region reads CASSKGPGANVLTF. The DNA sequence is as follows: TGTGCCAGTAGTAAGGGGCCCGGGGCCAACGTCCTGACTTTC.